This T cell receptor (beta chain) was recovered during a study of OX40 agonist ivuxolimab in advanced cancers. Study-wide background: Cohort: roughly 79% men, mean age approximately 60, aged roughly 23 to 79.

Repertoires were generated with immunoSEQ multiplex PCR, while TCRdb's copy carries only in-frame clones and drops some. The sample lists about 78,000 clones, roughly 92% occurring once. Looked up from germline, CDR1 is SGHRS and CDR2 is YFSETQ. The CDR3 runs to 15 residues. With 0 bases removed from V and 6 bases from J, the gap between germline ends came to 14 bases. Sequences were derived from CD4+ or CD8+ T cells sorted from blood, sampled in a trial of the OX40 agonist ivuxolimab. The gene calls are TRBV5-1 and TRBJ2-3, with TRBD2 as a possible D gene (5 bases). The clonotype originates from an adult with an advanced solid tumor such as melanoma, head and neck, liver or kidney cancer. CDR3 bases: TGCGCCAGCAGCTTGGAGGTTCCCCCGGGGGATACGCAGTATTTT. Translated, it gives CASSLEVPPGDTQYF.